This T cell receptor (beta chain) was sequenced during a study of blood T cell repertoires in COVID-19. Whole-study context: Both acute and convalescent COVID-19 samples were obtained from the United States, Italy and Spain.

The germline CDR1 and CDR2 sequences are MNHEY and SVGAGI. The CDR3 is 11 residues long. The V gene lost 6 bases and the J gene lost 3 bases, with 3 bases spanning the gap. Sequencing was performed with immunoSEQ multiplex PCR; in TCRdb, only in-frame clones are kept and a portion is missing. The sample has over 250,000 clones; roughly 90% are singletons. Cohort 3 recovered donors had two negative PCRs, clearance, or symptom resolution. The sequence came from a woman aged 25 to 39 who had recovered from COVID-19. V is TRBV6-5 and J is TRBJ2-1; D is undetermined. The sequencing sample was made of PBMCs or T cells enriched from blood (not recorded which). CDR3 sequence reads: CASRLYNEQFF. CDR3 in DNA: TGTGCCAGCAGACTCTACAATGAGCAGTTCTTC.